The rows below give T cell receptor beta chains drawn from one sample of a study of blood T cell repertoires in COVID-19. Repertoires were generated with immunoSEQ multiplex PCR, while TCRdb's copy carries only in-frame clones and drops some. The sample has 250,000 or so clones, more than 65% seen once; the top ten hold around 3.6%. The specimen sequenced was PBMCs or T cells enriched from blood (not recorded which). These receptors all stem from a man aged 50-60 years who had recovered from COVID-19. Each CDR3 is given with its conserved first and last residue. The D gene is left open where the match is weak. Not every row has a clone size; where given, it reads once, few, many or a size class.

v_call	clone_size	j_call	d_call	cdr3_nt	cdr3_aa
TRBV18	NA	TRBJ1-4	TRBD1	TGTGCCAGCTCACCACCGGGACAGAGGAATGAAAAACTGTTTTTT	CASSPPGQRNEKLFF
TRBV28	NA	TRBJ2-1	TRBD2	TGTGCCAGCAGTCCACGGACTAGAATTCACCCCAATGAGCAGTTCTTC	CASSPRTRIHPNEQFF
TRBV19	NA	TRBJ1-5	TRBD1	TGTGCCAGTAGCCGGGACAGTGGGAGCAATCAGCCCCAGCATTTT	CASSRDSGSNQPQHF
TRBV5-4	once	TRBJ1-3	TRBD1	TGTGCCAGCAGCTTGGAGACAGGGGACATATATTTT	CASSLETGDIYF
TRBV7-2	once	TRBJ2-3	TRBD2	TGTGCCAGCAGCGAGAGACTAGCGGCCACAGATACGCAGTATTTT	CASSERLAATDTQYF
TRBV2	NA	TRBJ2-5	TRBD1	TGTGCCAGCAGTGAAGGGACAGGATGGGAAAAGACCCAGTACTTC	CASSEGTGWEKTQYF
TRBV4-2	NA	TRBJ2-7	TRBD1	TGTGCCAGCAGCGGGCGACAGGGTAGCACCTACGAGCAGTACTTC	CASSGRQGSTYEQYF
TRBV11-2	NA	TRBJ1-1	NA	TGTGCCAGCAGACGATCCGGACAGACTGAAGCTTTCTTT	CASRRSGQTEAFF
TRBV19	NA	TRBJ1-2	TRBD1	TGTGCCAGTATAGGAGACAGGGTCTATGGCTACACCTTC	CASIGDRVYGYTF
TRBV28	NA	TRBJ2-7	NA	TGTGCCAGCAGTTCCCCTTCAGGGGGGAGCAGGTACGAGCAGTACTTC	CASSSPSGGSRYEQYF
TRBV19	NA	TRBJ2-7	NA	TGTGCCAGTAGTCTCTCGGTCGAATCGGGGGAGCAGTACTTC	CASSLSVESGEQYF
TRBV7-9	NA	TRBJ1-2	NA	TGTGCCAGCAGCTTATTCGGGGAAGGCTACACCTTC	CASSLFGEGYTF
TRBV9	NA	TRBJ2-6	TRBD1	TGTGCCAGCAGCACCCAGACAGGGAACTCTGGGGCCAACGTCCTGACTTTC	CASSTQTGNSGANVLTF
TRBV19	once	TRBJ1-1	TRBD1	TGTGCCTCTAGGGTCACAGGGGGCAACACTGAAGCTTTCTTT	CASRVTGGNTEAFF
TRBV19	NA	TRBJ1-6	NA	TGTGCCAGTAGTTCACCCTCCCAGGGGCGGAATTCACCCCTCCACTTT	CASSSPSQGRNSPLHF
TRBV6-5	NA	TRBJ1-1	TRBD1	TGTGCCAGCAGAATAGACAGGGCGGCTGAAGCTTTCTTT	CASRIDRAAEAFF
TRBV6-2/TRBV6-3	NA	TRBJ2-6	NA	TGTGCCAGCAGTCAGCGAGAGGCCAACGTCCTGACTTTC	CASSQREANVLTF
TRBV5-1	NA	TRBJ2-5	NA	TGCGCCAGCAGCTTGGGACAGGAGGCAGAGACCCAGTACTTC	CASSLGQEAETQYF
TRBV28	NA	TRBJ2-2	NA	TGTGCCAGCAGTATCAGGGGTACCGGGGAGCTGTTTTTT	CASSIRGTGELFF
TRBV9	NA	TRBJ1-1	NA	TGTGCCAGCAGCGTAGGTTTGGTCGAGGCAGGGGCCATGAACACTGAAGCTTTCTTT	CASSVGLVEAGAMNTEAFF
TRBV3-1/TRBV3-2	NA	TRBJ1-1	TRBD1	TGTGCCAGCAGCGCCGACAGGGTCAACACTGAAGCTTTCTTT	CASSADRVNTEAFF
TRBV7-9	NA	TRBJ1-5	NA	TGTGCCACCTCTGGAGGGGGGGCCAATCAGCCCCAGCATTTT	CATSGGGANQPQHF
TRBV6-5	few	TRBJ1-2	TRBD1	TGTGCCAGCAGTCTCCGGGACAGGGAGGGCTATGGCTACACCTTC	CASSLRDREGYGYTF
TRBV10-3	few	TRBJ1-2	TRBD1	TGTGCCATCAGTGTCATCACAGGGGGCAATGGCTACACCTTC	CAISVITGGNGYTF
TRBV10-3	NA	TRBJ1-5	TRBD1	TGTGCCATCAGCGAGAAAGGACAGGATAGCAATCAGCCCCAGCATTTT	CAISEKGQDSNQPQHF
TRBV11-3	NA	TRBJ2-7	NA	TGTGCCAGCAGCCCCGGACAGACCTACGAGCAGTACTTC	CASSPGQTYEQYF
TRBV14	NA	TRBJ1-1	TRBD1	TGTGCCAGCAGCGCTATAAGGGGGCGATTCACTGAAGCTTTCTTT	CASSAIRGRFTEAFF
TRBV11-2	NA	TRBJ2-5	TRBD1	TGTGCCAGCAGCTTAGAGGACAGGGTCCAGTACTTC	CASSLEDRVQYF
TRBV9	NA	TRBJ1-3	NA	TGTGCCAGCAGCGAAAGGGGGACCATATATTTT	CASSERGTIYF
TRBV7-9	NA	TRBJ2-7	TRBD2	TGTGCCAGCAGCTTAGGACTAGCGGGAGACGAGCAGTACTTC	CASSLGLAGDEQYF
TRBV7-2	NA	TRBJ1-2	NA	TGTGCCAGCAGCTTATCTCGGGGACGGACAGACTATGGCTACACCTTC	CASSLSRGRTDYGYTF
TRBV2	NA	TRBJ2-5	NA	TGTGCCAGCAGACGACTAGGCGAGACCCAGTACTTC	CASRRLGETQYF
TRBV12-5	few	TRBJ2-1	NA	TGTGCTAGTGGTTTGTCCTCACAGGGCTACTCCTACAATGAGCAGTTCTTC	CASGLSSQGYSYNEQFF
TRBV5-4	NA	TRBJ2-7	TRBD2	TGTGCCAGCAGCTCTCAGCGGGGGGGTCACTACGAGCAGTACTTC	CASSSQRGGHYEQYF
TRBV5-4	NA	TRBJ2-4	TRBD1	TGTGCCAGCCGGGACAGGGGAGGAGAAAACATTCAGTACTTC	CASRDRGGENIQYF
TRBV6-5	NA	TRBJ2-5	TRBD1	TGTGCCAGAGGGTTTGGGCGGGACAGGGGTCAGACCCAGTACTTC	CARGFGRDRGQTQYF
TRBV6-1	NA	TRBJ1-4	NA	TGTGCCAGCAGTGTCGACGCCGTGCCCCGCGGCGCAACTAATGAAAAACTGTTTTTT	CASSVDAVPRGATNEKLFF
TRBV27	NA	TRBJ2-6	TRBD2	TGTGCCAGCAGCGTGACTAGCGGGATGGCCGGGGCCAACGTCCTGACTTTC	CASSVTSGMAGANVLTF
TRBV2	few	TRBJ2-2	NA	TGTGCCAGCACCCAGGATGGGAGTAAGACCGGGGAGCTGTTTTTT	CASTQDGSKTGELFF
TRBV11-3	NA	TRBJ2-2	TRBD1	TGTGCCAGCAGCTTAGGGACAGGCGACACCGGGGAGCTGTTTTTT	CASSLGTGDTGELFF